Here is one T cell receptor (beta chain) with its context. The sample contains more than one DNA sequence encoding this CDR3. V lost 4 bases, J lost 0 bases, and 2 bases stayed unmatched. The CDR3 contains 16 residues. The V gene's germline CDR1 is SGHRS and CDR2 YFSETQ. The data were taken from a study of blood T cell repertoires in COVID-19. Measured with immunoSEQ multiplex PCR; TCRdb has only the in-frame clones, and not every one. The profile shows about 420,000 clones, 80% to 90% of them singletons. Sequencing was done on a sample of peripheral blood. J is TRBJ2-2 and V is TRBV5-1; 11 bases align to TRBD2. The receptor comes from a man aged 18-30 years with COVID-19, enrolled during active disease. Written as DNA, the CDR3 is TGCGCCAGCAGCAGGACTAGCGGGTCGAACACCGGGGAGCTGTTTTTT. This gives the protein CASSRTSGSNTGELFF. The full variable domain, rest sourced from reference TRBV5-1 and TRBJ2-2, is KAGVTQTPRYLIKTRGQQVTLSCSPISGHRSVSWYQQTPGQGLQFLFEYFSETQRNKGNFPGRFSGRQFSNSRSEMNVSTLELGDSALYLCASSRTSGSNTGELFFGEGSRLTVL.